This T cell receptor beta chain was found in a study of radiotherapy plus CTLA-4 blockade in lung cancer. The V gene's germline CDR1 is MGHDK and CDR2 SYGVNS. The CDR3 has 13 residues. Trimming removed 5 bases from V and 11 bases from J, with 18 bases in between. The count of this clone is one. Only in-frame clones appear in the TCRdb table, and some are missing; sequencing was by immunoSEQ multiplex PCR. In the table there are about 43,000 clones, about 70% of which are singletons. The material sequenced was peripheral blood, taken from a patient treated with radiotherapy plus ipilimumab. This clonotype originated in a human donor with non-small cell lung cancer who had a partial response to radiotherapy plus ipilimumab. This rearrangement joins TRBV25-1 to TRBJ2-5, with a possible D match to TRBD2 (5 bases). The CDR3 DNA reads as TGTGCCAGCAGTCCCGGGCCCTCGGAGGAGCAGTACTTC. This codes for CASSPGPSEEQYF.